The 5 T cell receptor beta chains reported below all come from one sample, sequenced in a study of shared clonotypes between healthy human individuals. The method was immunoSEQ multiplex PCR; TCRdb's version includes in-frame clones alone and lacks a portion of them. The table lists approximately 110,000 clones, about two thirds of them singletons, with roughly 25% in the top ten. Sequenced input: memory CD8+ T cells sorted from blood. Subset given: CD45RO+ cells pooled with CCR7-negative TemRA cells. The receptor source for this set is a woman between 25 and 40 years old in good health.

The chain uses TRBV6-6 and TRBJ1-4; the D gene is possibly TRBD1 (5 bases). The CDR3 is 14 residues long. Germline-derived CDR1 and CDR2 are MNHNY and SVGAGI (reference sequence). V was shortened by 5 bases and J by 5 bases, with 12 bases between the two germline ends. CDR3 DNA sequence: TGTGCCAGCAGTGAGGGGCCTTCAAATGAAAAACTGTTTTTT. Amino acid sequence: CASSEGPSNEKLFF.

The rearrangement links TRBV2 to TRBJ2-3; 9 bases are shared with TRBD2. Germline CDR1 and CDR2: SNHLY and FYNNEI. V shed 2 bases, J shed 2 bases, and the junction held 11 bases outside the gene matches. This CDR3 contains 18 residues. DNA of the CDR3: TGTGCCAGCAGTGAAACCTCCCGATCTAGCGGGATCACAGATACGCAGTATTTT. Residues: CASSETSRSSGITDTQYF.

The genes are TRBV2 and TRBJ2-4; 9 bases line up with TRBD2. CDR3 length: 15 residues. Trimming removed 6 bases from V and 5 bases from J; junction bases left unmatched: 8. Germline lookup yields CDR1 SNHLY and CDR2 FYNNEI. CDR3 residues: CASRLVAGVENIQYF. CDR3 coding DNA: TGTGCCAGCAGACTTGTAGCGGGAGTGGAAAACATTCAGTACTTC.

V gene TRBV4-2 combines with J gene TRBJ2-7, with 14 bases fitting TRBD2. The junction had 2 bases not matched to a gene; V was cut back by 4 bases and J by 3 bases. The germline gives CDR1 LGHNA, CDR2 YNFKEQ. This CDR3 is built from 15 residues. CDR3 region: CASSLGLAGGYEQYF. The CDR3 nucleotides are TGTGCCAGCAGCCTTGGACTAGCGGGAGGCTACGAGCAGTACTTC.

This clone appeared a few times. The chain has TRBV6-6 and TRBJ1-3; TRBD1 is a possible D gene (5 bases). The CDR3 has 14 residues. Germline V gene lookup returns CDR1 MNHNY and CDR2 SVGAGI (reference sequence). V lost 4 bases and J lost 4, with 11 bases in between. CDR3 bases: TGTGCCAGCAGTTTCCGGGACGCCGGAAACACCATATATTTT. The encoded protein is CASSFRDAGNTIYF.